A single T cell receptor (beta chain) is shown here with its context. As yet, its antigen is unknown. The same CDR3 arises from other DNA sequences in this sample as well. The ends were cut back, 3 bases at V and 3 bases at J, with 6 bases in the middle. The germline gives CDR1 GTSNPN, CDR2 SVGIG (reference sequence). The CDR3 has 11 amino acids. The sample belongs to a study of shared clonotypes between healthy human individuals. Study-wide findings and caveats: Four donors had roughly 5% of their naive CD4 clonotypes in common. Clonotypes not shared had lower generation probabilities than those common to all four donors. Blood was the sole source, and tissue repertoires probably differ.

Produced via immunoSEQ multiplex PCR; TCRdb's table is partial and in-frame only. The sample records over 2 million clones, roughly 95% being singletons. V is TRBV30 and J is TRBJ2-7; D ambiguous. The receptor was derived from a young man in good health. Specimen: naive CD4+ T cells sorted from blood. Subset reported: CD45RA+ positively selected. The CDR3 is CAWSPDYEQYF. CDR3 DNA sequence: TGTGCCTGGAGCCCGGACTACGAGCAGTACTTC. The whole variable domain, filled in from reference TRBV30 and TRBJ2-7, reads SQTIHQWPATLVQPVGSPLSLECTVEGTSNPNLYWYRQAAGRGLQLLFYSVGIGQISSEVPQNLSASRPQDRQFILSSKKLLLSDSGFYLCAWSPDYEQYFGPGTRLTVT.